Below, 6 T cell receptor beta chains from the same sample are listed, as sequenced in a study of cytomegalovirus exposure and HLA in healthy donors. In the PCR, 60 Vbeta and 13 Jbeta primers were used. Produced via immunoSEQ multiplex PCR; TCRdb's table is partial and in-frame only. Among 100,000 to 120,000 clones listed, about 64% were seen once. Sequencing was carried out using PBMCs. Source of these receptors: a man between 18 and 35 years old in good health and CMV-seropositive.

DNA for the CDR3: TGTGCCAGCAGCCCCCTATCGGAGGGGAACACTGAAGCTTTCTTT. This gives the protein CASSPLSEGNTEAFF. The chain has TRBV7-9 and TRBJ1-1; D is unresolved. The germline V and J ends were trimmed by 5 bases and 1 base, with 14 bases remaining between them. CDR1 is SEHNR, CDR2 FQNEAQ, per germline (reference sequence). The CDR3 has 15 residues.

The V and J genes are TRBV5-1 and TRBJ2-1; TRBD2 matches at 8 bases. The CDR3 consists of 17 residues. CDR1 SGHRS and CDR2 YFSETQ come from the germline V gene. J lost 4 bases, V lost 4 bases, and 13 bases had no gene match. CDR3 nucleotide sequence: TGCGCCAGCAGCCCCTACGCGCGGGGGGAAAAATACAATGAGCAGTTCTTC. This sequence encodes CASSPYARGEKYNEQFF.

The genes are TRBV11-2 and TRBJ2-5; a weak D match, TRBD1 (6 bases). The V end was cut by 3 bases, the J end by 5 bases, with 10 bases between. The V gene's germline CDR1 is SGHAT and CDR2 FQNNGV. This CDR3 is built from 13 residues. The CDR3 sequence is CASSFGQKETQYF. The CDR3 DNA follows: TGTGCCAGCAGCTTCGGACAGAAGGAGACCCAGTACTTC.

CDR3: CASSLADRARGELFF. In DNA, the CDR3 is TGCGCCAGCAGCTTGGCGGACAGGGCAAGAGGGGAGCTGTTTTTT. The rearrangement links TRBV5-1 to TRBJ2-2, with 8 nucleotides matching TRBD1. The CDR3 loop spans 15 amino acids. From germline, CDR1 is SGHRS and CDR2 YFSETQ. Germline trimming cut 0 bases from V and 8 bases from J; bases unmatched to any gene: 6.

The chain combines TRBV4-1 with TRBJ1-5, with TRBD1 matching 8 bases. The CDR3 is 16 residues long. Germline V gene lookup returns CDR1 MGHRA and CDR2 YSYEKL. The trim removed 3 bases at V and 5 bases at J, leaving 9 bases unmatched. CDR3 coding DNA: TGCGCCAGCAGCCAGGAACAGGGGGACTTGTATCAGCCCCAGCATTTT. Translating it yields CASSQEQGDLYQPQHF.

The chain is built from TRBV6-5 and TRBJ2-7; 10 bases are shared with TRBD1. V dropped 7 bases and J dropped 6; count of bases not matched to a gene: 12. Germline V lookup: CDR1 MNHEY, CDR2 SVGAGI. There are 15 residues in the CDR3. The CDR3 here is CASNGKGQGLFEQYV. The CDR3 DNA sequence: TGTGCCAGCAATGGAAAGGGACAGGGGTTGTTCGAGCAGTACGTC.